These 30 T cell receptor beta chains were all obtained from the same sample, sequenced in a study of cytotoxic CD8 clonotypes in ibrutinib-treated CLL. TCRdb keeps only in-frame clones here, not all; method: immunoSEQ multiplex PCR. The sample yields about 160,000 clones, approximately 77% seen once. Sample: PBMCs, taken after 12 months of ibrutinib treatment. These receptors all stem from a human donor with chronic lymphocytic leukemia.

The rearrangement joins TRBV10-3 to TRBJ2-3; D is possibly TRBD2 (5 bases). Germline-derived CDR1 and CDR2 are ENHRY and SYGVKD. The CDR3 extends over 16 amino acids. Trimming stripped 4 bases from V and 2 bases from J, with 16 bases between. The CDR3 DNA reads TGTGCCATCAGTGCTCGCCGGGCGGGCGACACAGATACGCAGTATTTT. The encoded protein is CAISARRAGDTDTQYF.

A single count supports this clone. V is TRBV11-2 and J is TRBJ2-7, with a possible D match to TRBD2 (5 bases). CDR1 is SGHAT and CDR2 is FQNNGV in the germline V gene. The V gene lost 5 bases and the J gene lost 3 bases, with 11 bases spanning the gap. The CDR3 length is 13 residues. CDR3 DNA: TGTGCCAGCAGCCAGGACTCGCTCTACGAGCAGTACTTC. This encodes CASSQDSLYEQYF.

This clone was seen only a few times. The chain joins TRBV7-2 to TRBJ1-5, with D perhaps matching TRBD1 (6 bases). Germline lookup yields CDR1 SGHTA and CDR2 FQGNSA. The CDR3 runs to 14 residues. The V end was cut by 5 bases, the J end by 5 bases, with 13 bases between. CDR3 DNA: TGTGCCAGCAGCCAATCAACAGGGTATCAGCCCCAGCATTTT. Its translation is CASSQSTGYQPQHF.

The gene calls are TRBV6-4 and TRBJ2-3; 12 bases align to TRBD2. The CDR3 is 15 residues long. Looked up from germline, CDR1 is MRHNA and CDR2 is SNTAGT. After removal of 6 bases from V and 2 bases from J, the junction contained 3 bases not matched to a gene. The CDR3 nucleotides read TGTGCCAGCAGCCTAGCGGGAGGGCCCACAGATACGCAGTATTTT. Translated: CASSLAGGPTDTQYF.

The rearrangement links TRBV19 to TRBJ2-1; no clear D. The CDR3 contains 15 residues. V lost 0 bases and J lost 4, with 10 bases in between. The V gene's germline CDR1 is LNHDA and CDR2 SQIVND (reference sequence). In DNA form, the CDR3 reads TGTGCCAGTAGTATAGATCCCCAACAATACAATGAGCAGTTCTTC. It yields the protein CASSIDPQQYNEQFF.

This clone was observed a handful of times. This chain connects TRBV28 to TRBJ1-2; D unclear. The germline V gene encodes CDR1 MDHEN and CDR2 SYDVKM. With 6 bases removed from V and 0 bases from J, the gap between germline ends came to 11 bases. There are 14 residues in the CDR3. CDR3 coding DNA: TGTGCCAGCAGATATTATGGAGCTAACTATGGCTACACCTTC. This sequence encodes CASRYYGANYGYTF.

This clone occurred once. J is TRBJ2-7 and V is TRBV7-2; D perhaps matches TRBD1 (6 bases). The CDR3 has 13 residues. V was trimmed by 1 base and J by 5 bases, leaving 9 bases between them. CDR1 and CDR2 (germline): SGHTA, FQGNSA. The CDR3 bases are TGTGCCAGCAGCTTAGACAGGGCCGACGAGCAGTACTTC. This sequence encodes CASSLDRADEQYF. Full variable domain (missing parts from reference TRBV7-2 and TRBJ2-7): GAGVSQSPSNKVTEKGKDVELRCDPISGHTALYWYRQSLGQGLEFLIYFQGNSAPDKSGLPSDRFSAERTGGSVSTLTIQRTQQEDSAVYLCASSLDRADEQYFGPGTRLTVT.

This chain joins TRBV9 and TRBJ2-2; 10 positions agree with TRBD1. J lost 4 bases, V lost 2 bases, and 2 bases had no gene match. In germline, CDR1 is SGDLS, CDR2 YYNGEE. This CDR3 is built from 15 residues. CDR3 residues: CASSVGTGATGELFF. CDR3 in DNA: TGTGCCAGCAGCGTGGGGACAGGGGCCACCGGGGAGCTGTTTTTT. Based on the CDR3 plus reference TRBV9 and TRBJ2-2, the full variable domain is DSGVTQTPKHLITATGQRVTLRCSPRSGDLSVYWYQQSLDQGLQFLIQYYNGEERAKGNILERFSAQQFPDLHSELNLSSLELGDSALYFCASSVGTGATGELFFGEGSRLTVL.

The CDR3 region is CASSTLDRQYGYTF. CDR3 DNA: TGTGCCAGCAGTACCCTGGACAGGCAATATGGCTACACCTTC. V is TRBV28 and J is TRBJ1-2, with 7 bases lining up with TRBD1. The ends lost 5 bases at V and 5 bases at J; junction bases unmatched: 8. Germline V gene data show CDR1 as MDHEN and CDR2 as SYDVKM. The CDR3 is 14 amino acids.

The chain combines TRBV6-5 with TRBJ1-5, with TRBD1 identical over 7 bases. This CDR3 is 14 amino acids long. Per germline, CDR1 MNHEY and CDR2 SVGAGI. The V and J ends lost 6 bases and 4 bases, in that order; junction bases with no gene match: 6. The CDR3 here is CASSPGGRNQPQHF. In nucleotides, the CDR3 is TGTGCCAGCAGCCCAGGGGGAAGGAATCAGCCCCAGCATTTT.

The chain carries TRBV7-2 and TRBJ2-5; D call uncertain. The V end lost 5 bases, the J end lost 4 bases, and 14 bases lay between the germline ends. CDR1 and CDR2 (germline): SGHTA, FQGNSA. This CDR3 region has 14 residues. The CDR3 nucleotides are TGTGCCAGCAGCAAAGAGATTGATGGAGAGACCCAGTACTTC. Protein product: CASSKEIDGETQYF.

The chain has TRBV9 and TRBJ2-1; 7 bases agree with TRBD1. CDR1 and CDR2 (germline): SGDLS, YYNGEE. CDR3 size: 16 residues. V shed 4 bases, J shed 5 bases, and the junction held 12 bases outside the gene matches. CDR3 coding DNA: TGTGCCAGCAGCTATAGAGACAGGGCCACCAACAATGAGCAGTTCTTC. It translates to CASSYRDRATNNEQFF.

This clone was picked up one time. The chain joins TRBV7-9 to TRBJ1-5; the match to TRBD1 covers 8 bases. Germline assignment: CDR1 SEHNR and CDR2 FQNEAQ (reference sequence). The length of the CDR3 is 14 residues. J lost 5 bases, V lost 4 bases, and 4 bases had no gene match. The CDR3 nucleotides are TGTGCCAGCAGCTCCTCGGACAGGGATCAGCCCCAGCATTTT. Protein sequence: CASSSSDRDQPQHF.

As DNA, the CDR3 is TGTGCCAGCAGCCCCCTTGACAGAACATCTGGAAACACCATATATTTT. It yields the protein CASSPLDRTSGNTIYF. The chain is built from TRBV9 and TRBJ1-3; the D gene is possibly TRBD1 (5 bases). V lost 4 bases, J lost 1 base, and 15 bases lay in between. Germline CDR1 SGDLS, CDR2 YYNGEE. There are 16 residues in the CDR3.

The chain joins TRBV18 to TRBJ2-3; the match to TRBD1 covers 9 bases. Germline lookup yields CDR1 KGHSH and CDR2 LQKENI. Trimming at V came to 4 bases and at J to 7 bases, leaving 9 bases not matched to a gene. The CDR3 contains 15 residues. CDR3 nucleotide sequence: TGTGCCAGCTCACAAAACACAGGGGGCGCATATACGCAGTATTTT. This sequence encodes CASSQNTGGAYTQYF.

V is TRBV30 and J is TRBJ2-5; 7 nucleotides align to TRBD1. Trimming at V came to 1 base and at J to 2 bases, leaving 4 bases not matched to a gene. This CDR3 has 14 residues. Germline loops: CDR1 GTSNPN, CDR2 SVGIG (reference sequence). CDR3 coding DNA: TGTGCCTGGAGTGGGGGGACAGCTCAAGAGACCCAGTACTTC. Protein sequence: CAWSGGTAQETQYF.

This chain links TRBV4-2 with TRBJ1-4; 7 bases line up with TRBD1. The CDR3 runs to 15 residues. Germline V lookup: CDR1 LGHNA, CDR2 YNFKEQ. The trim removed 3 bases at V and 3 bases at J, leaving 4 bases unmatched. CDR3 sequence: CASSQPGGSNEKLFF. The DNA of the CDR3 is TGTGCCAGCAGCCAGCCAGGGGGTTCTAATGAAAAACTGTTTTTT.

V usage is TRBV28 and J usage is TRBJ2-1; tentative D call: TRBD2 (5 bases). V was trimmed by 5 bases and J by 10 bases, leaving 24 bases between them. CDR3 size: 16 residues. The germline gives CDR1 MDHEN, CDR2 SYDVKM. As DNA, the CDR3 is TGTGCCAGCAGTCTGACCTCCAGCGGCCCATCGGGCGAGCAGTTCTTC. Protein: CASSLTSSGPSGEQFF.

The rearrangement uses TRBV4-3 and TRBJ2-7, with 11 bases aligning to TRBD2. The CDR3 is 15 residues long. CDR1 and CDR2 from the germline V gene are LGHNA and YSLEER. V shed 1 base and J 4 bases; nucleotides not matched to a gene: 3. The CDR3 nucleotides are TGCGCCAGCAGCCAAGTAGCGGGGGGGCAATACGAGCAGTACTTC. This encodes CASSQVAGGQYEQYF.

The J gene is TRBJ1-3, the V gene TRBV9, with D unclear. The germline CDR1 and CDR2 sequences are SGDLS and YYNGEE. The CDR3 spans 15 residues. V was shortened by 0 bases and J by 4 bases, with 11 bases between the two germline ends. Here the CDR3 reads CASSVEGSRGNTIYF. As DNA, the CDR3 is TGTGCCAGCAGCGTAGAAGGTTCTAGAGGAAACACCATATATTTT.

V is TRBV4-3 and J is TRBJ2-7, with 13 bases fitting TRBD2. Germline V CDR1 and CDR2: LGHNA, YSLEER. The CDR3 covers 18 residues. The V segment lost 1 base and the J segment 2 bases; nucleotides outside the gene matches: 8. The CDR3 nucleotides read TGCGCCAGCAGCCAAGGGGGGTCCGGGACTAGCGGGACCTACGAGCAGTACTTC. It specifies CASSQGGSGTSGTYEQYF.

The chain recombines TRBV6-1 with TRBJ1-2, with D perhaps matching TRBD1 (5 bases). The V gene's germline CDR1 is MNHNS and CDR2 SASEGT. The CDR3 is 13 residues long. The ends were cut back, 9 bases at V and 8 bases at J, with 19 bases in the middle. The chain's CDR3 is CASVIRGALGYTF. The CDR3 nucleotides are TGTGCCAGTGTTATTAGAGGGGCGCTGGGCTACACCTTC.

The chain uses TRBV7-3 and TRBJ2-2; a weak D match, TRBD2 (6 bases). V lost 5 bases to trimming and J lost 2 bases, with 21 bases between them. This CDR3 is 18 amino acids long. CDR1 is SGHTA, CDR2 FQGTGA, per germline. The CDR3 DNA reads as TGTGCCAGCAGCCGTCAGGGCCCTAGGGACTTCAACACCGGGGAGCTGTTTTTT. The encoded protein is CASSRQGPRDFNTGELFF.

CDR3 DNA sequence: TGTGCCTGGGAATTTTCCATGGGCAACGAGCAGTACTTC. It codes for CAWEFSMGNEQYF. V is TRBV30 and J is TRBJ2-5; no clear D gene. The J call is doubtful: the DNA matches TRBJ2-7 better. Looked up from germline, CDR1 is GTSNPN and CDR2 is SVGIG (reference sequence). The CDR3 has 13 residues.

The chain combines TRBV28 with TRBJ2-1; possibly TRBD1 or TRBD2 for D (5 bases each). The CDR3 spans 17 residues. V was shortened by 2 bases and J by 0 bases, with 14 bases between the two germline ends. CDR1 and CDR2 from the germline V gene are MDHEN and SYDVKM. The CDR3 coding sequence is TGTGCCAGCAGTTTACCCATGGGACCAAGCTCCTACAATGAGCAGTTCTTC. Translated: CASSLPMGPSSYNEQFF.

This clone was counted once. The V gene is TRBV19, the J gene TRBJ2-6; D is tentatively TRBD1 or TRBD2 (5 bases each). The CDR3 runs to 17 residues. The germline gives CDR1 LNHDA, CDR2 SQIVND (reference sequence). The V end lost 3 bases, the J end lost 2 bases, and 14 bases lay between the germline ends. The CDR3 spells CASSMIGRGAGANVLTF. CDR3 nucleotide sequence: TGTGCCAGTAGTATGATCGGACGAGGGGCTGGGGCCAACGTCCTGACTTTC.

CDR3 sequence reads: CASSQDATRNYGYTF. The DNA for the CDR3 is TGCGCCAGCAGCCAAGATGCCACGCGAAACTATGGCTACACCTTC. The rearrangement links TRBV4-1 to TRBJ1-2, with D uncertain. The CDR3 consists of 15 residues. Germline CDR1 and CDR2: MGHRA and YSYEKL. With 0 bases removed from V and 2 bases from J, the gap between germline ends came to 10 bases.

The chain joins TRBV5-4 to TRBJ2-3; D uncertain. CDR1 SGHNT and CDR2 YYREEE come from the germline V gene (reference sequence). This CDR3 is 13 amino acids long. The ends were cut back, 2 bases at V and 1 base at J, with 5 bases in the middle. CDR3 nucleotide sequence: TGTGCCAGCAGCTTCTTCGGCACAGATACGCAGTATTTT. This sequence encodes CASSFFGTDTQYF.

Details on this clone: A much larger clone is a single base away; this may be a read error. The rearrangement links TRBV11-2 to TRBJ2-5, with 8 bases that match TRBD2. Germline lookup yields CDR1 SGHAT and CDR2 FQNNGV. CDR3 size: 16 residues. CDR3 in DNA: TGTGCCCGCAGCTTGGGGGCGGGGGGTATTCAAGAGACCCAGTACTTC. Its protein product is CARSLGAGGIQETQYF. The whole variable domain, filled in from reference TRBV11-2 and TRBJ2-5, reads EAGVAQSPRYKIIEKRQSVAFWCNPISGHATLYWYQQILGQGPKLLIQFQNNGVVDDSQLPKDRFSAERLKGVDSTLKIQPAKLEDSAVYLCARSLGAGGIQETQYFGPGTRLLVL.

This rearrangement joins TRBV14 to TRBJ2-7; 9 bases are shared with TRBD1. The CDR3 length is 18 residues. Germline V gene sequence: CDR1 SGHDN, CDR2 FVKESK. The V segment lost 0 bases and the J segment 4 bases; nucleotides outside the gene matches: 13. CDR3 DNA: TGTGCCAGCAGCCAAGAGGGCGGTCGGTGGACAGGGGCTTACGAGCAGTACTTC. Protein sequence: CASSQEGGRWTGAYEQYF.